A single sample is the source of the 24 T cell receptor beta chains below, sequenced in a study of blood T cell repertoires in COVID-19. TCRdb's table, derived via immunoSEQ multiplex PCR, lists solely in-frame clones and lacks some. Among about 340,000 clones listed, around 91% were seen once. The sequenced sample consisted of peripheral blood. Receptor source: a woman between 18 and 30 years old who had recovered from COVID-19.

This chain uses TRBV13 with TRBJ2-1; 12 positions agree with TRBD2. The CDR3 loop spans 17 amino acids. Trimming at V came to 4 bases and at J to 10 bases, leaving 14 bases not matched to a gene. Germline lookup yields CDR1 PRHDT and CDR2 FYEKMQ (reference sequence). The CDR3 region has the DNA TGTGCCAGCAGCTCCGGGACTAGCGGGCTTATGGCGGGAGAGCAGTTCTTC. Amino acids: CASSSGTSGLMAGEQFF.

The chain has TRBV19 and TRBJ1-2; tentative D call: TRBD1 (5 bases). V dropped 2 bases and J dropped 8 bases, with 12 bases sitting between them. Germline CDR1 is LNHDA and CDR2 is SQIVND (reference sequence). The CDR3 consists of 13 residues. The CDR3: CASSISGGWGYTF. The DNA of the CDR3 is TGTGCCAGTAGTATAAGCGGGGGGTGGGGCTACACCTTC.

The chain employs TRBV3-1 (or the pseudogene TRBV3-2) and TRBJ1-6; no clear D gene. This CDR3 spans 15 amino acids. Germline V CDR1 and CDR2: LGHDT, YNNKEL (reference sequence). Trimming removed 1 base from V and 10 bases from J, with 14 bases in between. The CDR3 reads CASSQVGGLGSPLHF. The CDR3 coding sequence is TGTGCCAGCAGCCAAGTCGGAGGGCTCGGGTCACCCCTCCACTTT.

The chain is built from TRBV7-2 and TRBJ2-7; 9 positions match TRBD1. The CDR3 runs 15 residues. From germline, CDR1 is SGHTA and CDR2 FQGNSA. Trimming took 2 bases from V and 1 from J; bases not matched to a gene: 3. CDR3 sequence reads: CASSLTGGNSYEQYV. CDR3 DNA: TGTGCCAGCAGCTTAACAGGGGGCAATTCCTACGAGCAGTACGTC.

This clone appeared once. The chain has TRBV6-6 and TRBJ1-1, with 8 bases fitting TRBD1. The V and J ends lost 0 bases and 4 bases, in that order; junction bases with no gene match: 7. Germline CDR1 MNHNY, CDR2 SVGAGI (reference sequence). The CDR3 extends over 16 amino acids. CDR3 residues: CASSYSQGAFATEAFF. CDR3 DNA: TGTGCCAGCAGTTACTCTCAGGGGGCTTTCGCCACTGAAGCTTTCTTT.

The chain carries TRBV30 and TRBJ1-6, with 12 bases fitting TRBD1. The ends lost 4 bases at V and 7 bases at J; junction bases unmatched: 5. CDR3 length: 15 residues. Germline V gene data show CDR1 as GTSNPN and CDR2 as SVGIG (reference sequence). In nucleotides, the CDR3 is TGTGCCTGGAATCCGGGACAGGGGGCGAATTCACCCCTCCACTTT. Translated, it gives CAWNPGQGANSPLHF.

The V call is TRBV27, the J call TRBJ1-1, with D possibly TRBD1 on 5 matching bases. Germline V gene sequence: CDR1 MNHEY, CDR2 SMNVEV (reference sequence). The CDR3 covers 11 residues. The V end was cut by 5 bases, the J end by 9 bases, with 10 bases between. Here the CDR3 reads CASSAGTKAFF. The CDR3 region has the DNA TGTGCCAGCAGTGCAGGGACTAAAGCTTTCTTT.

The J gene is TRBJ2-2, the V gene TRBV29-1; no firm D call. Germline V CDR1 and CDR2: SQVTM, ANQGSEA. This CDR3 region has 13 residues. V was cut by 2 bases and J by 7 bases, with 11 bases left in between. The CDR3 DNA reads TGCAGCGTTGAACGCTCTAGTGACGGGGAGCTGTTTTTT. It specifies CSVERSSDGELFF.

The rearrangement joins TRBV15 to TRBJ2-1; 8 nucleotides align to TRBD2. The CDR3 runs 14 residues. Germline lookup yields CDR1 LNHNV and CDR2 YYDKDF (reference sequence). Losses at the gene ends were 5 bases for V and 5 bases for J; bases not matched to a gene: 5. DNA of the CDR3: TGTGCCACCAGCGTTAGCGGGACAAACAATGAGCAGTTCTTC. It is translated as CATSVSGTNNEQFF.

The chain links TRBV4-1 to TRBJ1-6; D may be TRBD1 (6 bases). With 0 bases removed from V and 13 bases from J, the gap between germline ends came to 13 bases. The CDR3 contains 14 residues. The germline V gene encodes CDR1 MGHRA and CDR2 YSYEKL. This CDR3 is CASSQDRGRFPLHF. CDR3 DNA: TGCGCCAGCAGCCAAGACAGGGGCCGGTTCCCCCTCCACTTT.

This clone appeared a single time. The rearrangement uses TRBV12-3 or TRBV12-4 and TRBJ2-1, with D perhaps matching TRBD2 (7 bases). Trimming removed 7 bases from V and 4 bases from J, with 11 bases in between. The CDR3 sequence is 13 residues long. The CDR3 is CASNGGPYNEQFF. The CDR3, as DNA: TGTGCCAGCAACGGGGGGCCGTACAATGAGCAGTTCTTC.

This chain connects TRBV18 to TRBJ2-7; D remains ambiguous. Deletions cut 3 bases from V and 3 bases from J, with 9 bases between. This CDR3 has 13 amino acids. CDR1 and CDR2 (germline): KGHSH, LQKENI. The DNA of the CDR3 is TGTGCCAGCTCACCCTCCACTTACTACGAGCAGTACGTC. Protein product: CASSPSTYYEQYV.

This chain links TRBV5-1 with TRBJ2-1, with TRBD2 matching over 9 bases. Germline trimming cut 0 bases from V and 10 bases from J; bases unmatched to any gene: 8. This CDR3 region has 15 residues. In germline, CDR1 is SGHRS, CDR2 YFSETQ. The CDR3, as DNA: TGCGCCAGCAGCTTGGGTAGCGGGAGCGTGGTAGAGCAGTTCTTC. Amino acids: CASSLGSGSVVEQFF.

The chain combines TRBV14 with TRBJ1-2; D unclear. CDR1 is SGHDN and CDR2 is FVKESK in the germline V gene. This CDR3 contains 13 residues. Trimming cost V 4 bases and J 1 base, with 7 bases left between them. The CDR3 reads CASSLTINYGYTF. For the CDR3, the DNA is TGTGCCAGCAGCCTGACAATTAACTATGGCTACACCTTC.

J is TRBJ1-2 and V is TRBV4-3, with D maybe TRBD1 (6 bases). The CDR3 contains 16 residues. Germline V gene sequence: CDR1 LGHNA, CDR2 YSLEER. The ends were cut back, 3 bases at V and 6 bases at J, with 20 bases in the middle. The CDR3 coding sequence is TGCGCCAGCAGCCATCAAATCGGGGGGGCCCAACATGGCTACACCTTC. Protein: CASSHQIGGAQHGYTF.

The gene calls are TRBV5-1 and TRBJ2-3; 15 bases are shared with TRBD2. Germline V gene lookup returns CDR1 SGHRS and CDR2 YFSETQ. Trimming took 0 bases from V and 6 from J; bases not matched to a gene: 8. CDR3 length: 18 residues. The CDR3 DNA sequence: TGCGCCAGCAGCTTGGGGGGACTAGCGGGAGGTTTGATTGATACGCAGTATTTT. Its protein product is CASSLGGLAGGLIDTQYF.

The chain couples TRBV5-4 to TRBJ2-2; TRBD1 aligns across 10 bases. CDR1 SGHNT and CDR2 YYREEE come from the germline V gene (reference sequence). V lost 1 base, J lost 4 bases, and 4 bases stayed unmatched. The CDR3 loop spans 16 amino acids. CDR3 coding DNA: TGTGCCAGCAGCTTGAGGAGGACAGGGGGCACCGGGGAGCTGTTTTTT. This sequence encodes CASSLRRTGGTGELFF.

As regards this clone: Other DNA sequences in this specimen translate into the identical CDR3. The chain is built from TRBV9 and TRBJ2-3; TRBD2 matches 11 bases. Germline values: CDR1 SGDLS, CDR2 YYNGEE. The CDR3 runs 16 residues. With 0 bases clipped from V and 0 bases from J, the junction kept 0 bases outside the gene matches. CDR3 coding DNA: TGTGCCAGCAGCGTAGGGACTAGCGGGAGCACAGATACGCAGTATTTT. Translation gives CASSVGTSGSTDTQYF.

The chain employs TRBV4-1 and TRBJ2-1; 11 nucleotides line up with TRBD2. This CDR3 contains 15 residues. The ends lost 4 bases at V and 4 bases at J; junction bases unmatched: 3. Germline values: CDR1 MGHRA, CDR2 YSYEKL. The CDR3, as DNA: TGCGCCAGCAGCCCTACTAGCGGGGGTTACAATGAGCAGTTCTTC. As protein: CASSPTSGGYNEQFF.

This sequence joins TRBV6-4 and TRBJ2-2; 7 nucleotides agree with TRBD2. Trimming at V came to 3 bases and at J to 4 bases, leaving 2 bases not matched to a gene. The CDR3 covers 14 residues. Germline V gene data show CDR1 as MRHNA and CDR2 as SNTAGT. The CDR3 here is CASSEGRATGELFF. The CDR3 bases are TGTGCCAGCAGTGAGGGGAGGGCCACCGGGGAGCTGTTTTTT.

The chain has TRBV12-3 or TRBV12-4 and TRBJ1-1; D might be TRBD1 (5 bases). Trimming shortened V by 6 bases and J by 10 bases, and 18 bases separated the two germline ends. CDR3 length: 13 residues. The CDR3 region has the DNA TGTGCCAGCAGGGAAATGGTGGGGCTCGGAGCTTTCTTT. Translation gives CASREMVGLGAFF.

The rearrangement joins TRBV15 to TRBJ2-1, with D perhaps TRBD2 (6 bases). The germline V and J ends were trimmed by 4 bases and 6 bases, with 25 bases remaining between them. The CDR3 runs to 18 residues. Germline V CDR1 and CDR2: LNHNV, YYDKDF (reference sequence). The CDR3 DNA follows: TGTGCCACCAGCACCTCGACGCCGGGACTTAGTTCGAGCAATGAGCAGTTCTTC. It codes for CATSTSTPGLSSSNEQFF.

The genes are TRBV7-2 and TRBJ2-3, with 12 positions matching TRBD2. The V and J ends lost 6 bases and 3 bases, in that order; junction bases with no gene match: 7. The germline gives CDR1 SGHTA, CDR2 FQGNSA. The CDR3 runs 16 residues. The CDR3 sequence: CASRTNLAGGTDTQYF. In DNA form, the CDR3 reads TGTGCCAGCAGGACCAACCTAGCGGGAGGGACAGATACGCAGTATTTT.

The chain combines TRBV10-1 with TRBJ2-4; 8 nucleotides line up with TRBD2. In germline, CDR1 is WNHNN, CDR2 SYGVQD (reference sequence). The CDR3 is 15 residues long. J gave up 8 bases and V 0 bases, and 6 bases lay outside the gene matches. The CDR3: CASSESPGRGDIQYF. The DNA of the CDR3 is TGCGCCAGCAGTGAGTCCCCCGGGAGGGGAGACATTCAGTACTTC.